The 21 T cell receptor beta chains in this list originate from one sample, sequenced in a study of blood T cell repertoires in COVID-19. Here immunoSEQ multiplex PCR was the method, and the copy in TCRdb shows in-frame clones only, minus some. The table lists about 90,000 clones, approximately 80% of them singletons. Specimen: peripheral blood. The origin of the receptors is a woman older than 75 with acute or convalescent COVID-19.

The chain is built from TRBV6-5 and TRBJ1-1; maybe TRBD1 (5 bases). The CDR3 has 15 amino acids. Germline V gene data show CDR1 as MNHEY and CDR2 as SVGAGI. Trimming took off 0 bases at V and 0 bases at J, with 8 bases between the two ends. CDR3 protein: CASSYSEGLNTEAFF. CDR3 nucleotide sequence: TGTGCCAGCAGTTACTCGGAGGGGCTGAACACTGAAGCTTTCTTT.

The CDR3 region is CASSLDPELPPGAKNIQYF. CDR3 coding DNA: TGCGCCAGCAGCTTGGACCCGGAGTTACCCCCCGGGGCCAAAAACATTCAGTACTTC. The V call is TRBV5-1, the J call TRBJ2-4; D is ambiguous. CDR1 is SGHRS and CDR2 is YFSETQ in the germline V gene. The CDR3 is 19 residues long. V was shortened by 0 bases and J by 1 base, with 20 bases between the two germline ends.

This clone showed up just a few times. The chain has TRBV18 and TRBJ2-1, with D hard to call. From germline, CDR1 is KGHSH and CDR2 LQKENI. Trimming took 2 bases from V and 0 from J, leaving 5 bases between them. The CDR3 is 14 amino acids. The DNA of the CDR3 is TGTGCCAGCTCACCAGGCATCTCCTACAATGAGCAGTTCTTC. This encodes CASSPGISYNEQFF.

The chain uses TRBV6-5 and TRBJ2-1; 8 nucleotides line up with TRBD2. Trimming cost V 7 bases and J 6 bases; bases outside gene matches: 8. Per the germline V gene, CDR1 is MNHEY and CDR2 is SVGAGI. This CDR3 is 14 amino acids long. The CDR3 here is CASTLGLGRNEQFF. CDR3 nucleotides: TGTGCCAGCACCTTGGGACTAGGCCGCAATGAGCAGTTCTTC.

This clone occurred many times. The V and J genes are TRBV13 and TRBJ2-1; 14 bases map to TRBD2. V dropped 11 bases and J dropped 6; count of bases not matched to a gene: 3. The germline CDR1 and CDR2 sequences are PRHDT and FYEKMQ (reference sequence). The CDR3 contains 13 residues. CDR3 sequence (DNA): TGTGCCGGCGGGACTAGCGGGGGCAATGAGCAGTTCTTC. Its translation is CAGGTSGGNEQFF.

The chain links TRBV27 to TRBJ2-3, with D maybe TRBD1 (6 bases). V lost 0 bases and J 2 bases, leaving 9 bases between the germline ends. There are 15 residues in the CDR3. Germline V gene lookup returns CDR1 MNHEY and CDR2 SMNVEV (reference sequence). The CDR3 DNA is TGTGCCAGCAGTTTATCCCAGGGGTCCACAGATACGCAGTATTTT. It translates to CASSLSQGSTDTQYF.

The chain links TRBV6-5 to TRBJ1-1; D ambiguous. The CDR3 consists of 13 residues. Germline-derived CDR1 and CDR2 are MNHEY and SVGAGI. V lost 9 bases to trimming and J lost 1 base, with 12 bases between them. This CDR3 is CASTRARNTEAFF. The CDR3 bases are TGTGCCAGTACTAGGGCCAGGAACACTGAAGCTTTCTTT.

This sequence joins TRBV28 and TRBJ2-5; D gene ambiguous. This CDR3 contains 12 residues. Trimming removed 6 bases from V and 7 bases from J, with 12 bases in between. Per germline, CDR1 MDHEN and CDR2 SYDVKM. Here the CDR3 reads CASSPRIGTQYF. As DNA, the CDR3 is TGTGCCAGCAGCCCGCGAATCGGGACCCAGTACTTC.

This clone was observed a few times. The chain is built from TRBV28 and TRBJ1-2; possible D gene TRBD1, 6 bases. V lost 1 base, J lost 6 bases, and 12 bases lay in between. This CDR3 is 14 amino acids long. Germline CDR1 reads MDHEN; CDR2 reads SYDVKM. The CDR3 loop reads CASSLYGGANGYTF. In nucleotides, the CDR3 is TGTGCCAGCAGTTTATACGGGGGGGCGAATGGCTACACCTTC.

This chain's CDR3 is CASSPLPGLNQETQYF. The CDR3, as DNA: TGTGCCAGCTCACCACTGCCAGGGCTAAACCAAGAGACCCAGTACTTC. The chain is built from TRBV18 and TRBJ2-5; D may be TRBD1 (5 bases). This CDR3 region has 16 residues. Germline CDR1 and CDR2: KGHSH and LQKENI. Trimming cost V 1 base and J 0 bases, with 12 bases left between them. Full variable domain (missing parts from reference TRBV18 and TRBJ2-5): NAGVMQNPRHLVRRRGQEARLRCSPMKGHSHVYWYRQLPEEGLKFMVYLQKENIIDESGMPKERFSAEFPKEGPSILRIQQVVRGDSAAYFCASSPLPGLNQETQYFGPGTRLLVL.

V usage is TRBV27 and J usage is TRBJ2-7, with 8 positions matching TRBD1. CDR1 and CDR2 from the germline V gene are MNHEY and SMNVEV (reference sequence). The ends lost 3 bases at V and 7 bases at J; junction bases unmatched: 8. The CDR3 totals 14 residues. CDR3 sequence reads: CASSLGQVVGEQYF. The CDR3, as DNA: TGTGCCAGCAGTTTGGGACAGGTCGTTGGGGAGCAGTACTTC.

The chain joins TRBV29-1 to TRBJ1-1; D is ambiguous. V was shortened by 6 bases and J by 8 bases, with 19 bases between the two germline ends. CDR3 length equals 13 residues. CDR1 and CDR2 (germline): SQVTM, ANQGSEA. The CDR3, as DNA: TGCAGCGTCCGGGCCCCCCTGGGAGGAGAAGCTTTCTTT. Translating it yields CSVRAPLGGEAFF.

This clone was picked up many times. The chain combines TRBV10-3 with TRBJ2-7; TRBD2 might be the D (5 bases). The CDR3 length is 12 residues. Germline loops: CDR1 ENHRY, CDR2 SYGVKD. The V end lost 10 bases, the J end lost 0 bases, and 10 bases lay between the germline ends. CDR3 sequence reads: CANSGSSYEQYF. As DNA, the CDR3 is TGTGCCAATAGTGGGAGCTCCTACGAGCAGTACTTC.

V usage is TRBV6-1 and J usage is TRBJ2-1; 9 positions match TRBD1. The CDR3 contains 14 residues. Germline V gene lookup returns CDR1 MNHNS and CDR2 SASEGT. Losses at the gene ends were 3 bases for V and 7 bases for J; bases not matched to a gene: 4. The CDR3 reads CASSEDRGRNEQFF. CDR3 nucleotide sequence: TGTGCCAGCAGTGAGGACAGGGGAAGGAATGAGCAGTTCTTC.

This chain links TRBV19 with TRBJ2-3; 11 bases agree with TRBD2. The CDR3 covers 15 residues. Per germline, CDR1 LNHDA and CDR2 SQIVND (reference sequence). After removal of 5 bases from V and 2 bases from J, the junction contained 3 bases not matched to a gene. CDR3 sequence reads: CASSLTSGNTDTQYF. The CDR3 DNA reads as TGTGCCAGTAGTCTGACTAGCGGGAACACAGATACGCAGTATTTT.

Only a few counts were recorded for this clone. Written as DNA, the CDR3 is TGTGCCAGCAGTCCTCGACAGGGCCGTGGAAACACCATATATTTT. Translated: CASSPRQGRGNTIYF. The chain recombines TRBV7-2 with TRBJ1-3, with 7 bases matching TRBD1. V shed 6 bases, J shed 3 bases, and the junction held 8 bases outside the gene matches. The length of the CDR3 is 15 residues. Germline CDR1 reads SGHTA; CDR2 reads FQGNSA.

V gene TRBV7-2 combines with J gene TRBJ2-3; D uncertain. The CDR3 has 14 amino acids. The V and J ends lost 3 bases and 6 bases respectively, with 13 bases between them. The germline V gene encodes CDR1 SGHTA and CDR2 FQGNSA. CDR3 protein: CASSLSRLKDTQYF. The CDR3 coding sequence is TGTGCCAGCAGCTTGTCCCGACTGAAGGATACGCAGTATTTT.

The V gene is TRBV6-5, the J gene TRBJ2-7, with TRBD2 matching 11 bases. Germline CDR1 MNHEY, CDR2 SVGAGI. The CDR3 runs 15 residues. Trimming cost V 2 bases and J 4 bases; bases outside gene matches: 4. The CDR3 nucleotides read TGTGCCAGCAGTTACCAGACTAGCGGGGCGTACGAGCAGTACTTC. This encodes CASSYQTSGAYEQYF.

CDR3 residues: CASSIPGAPLHF. Written as DNA, the CDR3 is TGTGCCAGTAGTATCCCAGGGGCTCCCCTCCACTTT. V is TRBV19 and J is TRBJ1-6, with a possible D match to TRBD1 (6 bases). Trimming shortened V by 3 bases and J by 13 bases, and 10 bases separated the two germline ends. The CDR3 length is 12 residues. Germline CDR1 and CDR2: LNHDA and SQIVND (reference sequence).

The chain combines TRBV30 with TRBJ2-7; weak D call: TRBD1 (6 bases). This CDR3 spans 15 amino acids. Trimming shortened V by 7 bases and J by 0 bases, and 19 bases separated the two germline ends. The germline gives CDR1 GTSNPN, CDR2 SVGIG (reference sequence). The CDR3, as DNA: TGTGCCTTATCCTCCGGGACACGCTTCTCCTACGAGCAGTACTTC. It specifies CALSSGTRFSYEQYF.

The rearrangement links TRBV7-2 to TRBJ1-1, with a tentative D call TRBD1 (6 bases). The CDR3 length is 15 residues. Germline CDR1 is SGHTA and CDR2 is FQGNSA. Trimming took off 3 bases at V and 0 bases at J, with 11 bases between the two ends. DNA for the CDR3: TGTGCCAGCAGCTTTTCCGGGGGGCTGAACACTGAAGCTTTCTTT. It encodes CASSFSGGLNTEAFF. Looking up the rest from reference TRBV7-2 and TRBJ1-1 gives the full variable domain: GAGVSQSPSNKVTEKGKDVELRCDPISGHTALYWYRQSLGQGLEFLIYFQGNSAPDKSGLPSDRFSAERTGGSVSTLTIQRTQQEDSAVYLCASSFSGGLNTEAFFGQGTRLTVV.